This T cell receptor beta chain was sequenced in a study of beta chain features in type 1 diabetes (dated by TCRdb to 2016 to 2019). Context from the whole study: Mean age, gender distribution, total cell number and subset yield were not different between patients and healthy donors. In the study, recently diagnosed type 1 diabetes patients and matched healthy donors were compared on the TCRB repertoires of their sorted circulating CD4+ T cell subsets. A total of roughly 100 million sorted cells were examined across all samples, and the number of cells per subset was strongly correlated with RNA yield. Regulatory and stem cell-like memory subsets were obtained from only 8 patients and roughly 8 healthy donors, while naive and central memory subsets were obtained from all 28 donors.

From a lookup of the germline V gene (reference sequence), CDR1 and CDR2 are MNHNY and SVGAGI. Unmatched junction bases come to 7, with V trimmed by 7 bases and J by 0 bases. The CDR3 holds 16 amino acids from the cysteine to the phenylalanine. CDR3 DNA only is kept here, 48 bases in frame from base 1. Each donor gave one peripheral blood draw, averaging roughly 120 mL, which was collected into heparinised tubes. A BD FACSAria II and a panel including CD45RO, CCR7, CD25, CD127, CD95 and CD27 were used to sort naive, central memory, regulatory and stem cell-like memory CD4+ T cells. Purity was above 95% for every sorted population. Right away, PBMCs were isolated by Lymphoprep density gradient centrifugation and were stained directly, with no culture step. So that batch effects would be minimized, each experiment stained and sorted samples in pairs, pairing one healthy donor with one patient. General conclusions and limits of the study: At VDJ recombination sites, patients with type 1 diabetes made fewer insertions and deleted more nucleotides, a pattern implying thymic rearrangement abnormalities. Sequencing cDNA rather than genomic DNA could over-represent highly expressing activated cells, although activation and CD3 levels did not differ between groups. Type 1 diabetes patients showed a moderate but significant shortening of TCRB CDR3 length in all four CD4+ subsets. Naive, central memory and regulatory TCRB repertoires appeared to be more similar among patients than among healthy donors. Only small numbers of individuals were included in the HLA sub-analyses, which left unresolved whether HLA type had any influence on TCRB rearrangement. Shorter templates might have been favored by PCR, but patient and control samples were amplified and corrected together, so both groups would have been affected equally by any skew.

The entire amount of isolated RNA was reverse transcribed using the High Capacity cDNA Reverse Transcription Kit, so the sequenced TCRB transcripts were expressed ones. Deep immunoSEQ sequencing was performed on naive, central memory and regulatory T cell samples, with an average of roughly 4 million total reads per sample. Sorted cells were lysed in RLT buffer and RNA was extracted with DNase-treated RNeasy Micro or Mini kits, depending on cell number. Each cell subset was processed on its own to prevent cross-contamination, while patient and healthy donor samples were processed together. The immunoSEQ multiplex PCR was used to amplify TCRB sequences from cDNA, yielding 87-bp fragments that span the CDR3 region. Sequencing of the amplicons was performed on the Illumina HiSeq platform. Processing in the source paper ran as follows. Synthetic template baselines were used to correct PCR bias computationally, reads within Hamming distance 2 were collapsed, and singletons that could not be merged were discarded. By aligning reads against IMGT, V, D and J genes, CDR3 length, and insertions or deletions at six rearrangement sites were assigned. Clonotype counts were normalized to sorted cell number within each subset before computing true diversity and Gini coefficients with the tcR R package. The overlap coefficient, calculated on TCRB nucleotide sequences, was used to quantify repertoire sharing. As a proxy for the pre-selection repertoire, out-of-frame TCRB sequences from naive cells were analyzed. TCRdb retrieved this table from immuneACCESS and kept in-frame rearrangements only. Not all clones are present; in checked studies, unresolved V genes account for under half, and no reason is known for the remainder. V and J calls and clone size are those listed in that table; D and trimming were worked out from the DNA. In this sample the table shows 350,000 to 450,000 clones, about 15% of which occur a single time. The top ten clonotypes cover about 0.019% of the sample.

A word on this clone: The antigen it recognizes is unknown. No base quality information exists; no much larger clone differs at one position.

The V and J segments used are TRBV6-6 and TRBJ2-3; TRBD2 agrees with 10 junctional bases. The clonotype comes from a woman between 18 and 29 years old in good health. Sequenced input: naive CD4+ T cells from blood. The cell subset or site label on this specimen signifies: true naive CD4+ T cells. For the CDR3, the sequence is CASKIAGGSSTDTQYF. The nucleotides are TGTGCCAGCAAGATAGCGGGAGGCTCGAGCACAGATACGCAGTATTTT.